The sequence of this TCR beta chain was determined in a study of CD8 T cells in ankylosing spondylitis. The CDR3 consists of 15 residues. Germline lookup yields CDR1 SQVTM and CDR2 ANQGSEA. With V trimmed by 4 bases and J by 5 bases, 9 bases remained unmatched. Libraries of TCR beta came from quantitative 5'-RACE with molecular barcodes. TCRdb analysed the 5' RACE reads with MiXCR anew, one entry per CDR3 protein. The sample lists 350,000 to 450,000 distinct CDR3 sequences; approximately 26% were seen once. Whole-study results and caveats: Reports say disease-linked clones showed up significantly more in matched ankylosing spondylitis synovial fluid. There were earlier reports of some motif variants in reactive arthritis synovial fluid and blood. Disease-associated clones were CD8+ and fairly uncommon in peripheral blood. Made up of roughly 8 highly homologous variants, a TCR beta motif appeared characteristic of ankylosing spondylitis blood.

As for this clonotype: Its antigen is as yet unknown.

The sample was blood, either unsorted or a sorted T cell fraction (not recorded which). The receptor's source is a male donor with ankylosing spondylitis. The chain carries TRBV29-1 and TRBJ2-2, with 8 bases aligning to TRBD1. This chain's CDR3 is CSVAEDRDLTGELFF. The CDR3, as DNA: TGCAGCGTTGCCGAGGACAGGGACCTTACCGGGGAGCTGTTTTTT.